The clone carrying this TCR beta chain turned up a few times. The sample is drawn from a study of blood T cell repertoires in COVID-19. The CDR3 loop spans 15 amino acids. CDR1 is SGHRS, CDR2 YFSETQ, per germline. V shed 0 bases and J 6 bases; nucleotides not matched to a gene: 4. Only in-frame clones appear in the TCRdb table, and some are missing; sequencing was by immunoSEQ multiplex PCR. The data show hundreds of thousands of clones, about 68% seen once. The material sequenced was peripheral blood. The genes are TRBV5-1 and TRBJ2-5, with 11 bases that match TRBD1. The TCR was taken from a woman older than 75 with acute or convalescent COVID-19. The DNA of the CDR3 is TGCGCCAGCAGCTTGGAAGGGACAGGGGGGAAGACCCAGTACTTC. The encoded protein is CASSLEGTGGKTQYF. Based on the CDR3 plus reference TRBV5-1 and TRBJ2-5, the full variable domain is KAGVTQTPRYLIKTRGQQVTLSCSPISGHRSVSWYQQTPGQGLQFLFEYFSETQRNKGNFPGRFSGRQFSNSRSEMNVSTLELGDSALYLCASSLEGTGGKTQYFGPGTRLLVL.